This T cell receptor (beta chain) emerged from a study of T cell responses to AZD1222 COVID-19 vaccine. Sequencing used immunoSEQ multiplex PCR; TCRdb keeps in-frame clones, though not all of them. The sample shows around 78,000 clones, 80% to 90% of them seen only once. Of note for this clone: Antigen: not known.

Findings and caveats of the study: Baseline seropositivity characterized only a handful of AZD1222 recipients. A rise in Spike-specific TCR breadth and depth followed two AZD1222 doses. Among vaccine-associated CD4 TCRs, coverage spanned spike, with dominance at 160-218 and 743-854.

Germline CDR1 and CDR2: LNHDA and SQIVND (reference sequence). V lost 3 bases and J lost 4, with 9 bases in between. The CDR3 contains 13 residues. Here the sequenced sample was peripheral blood, taken on day 0 of AZD1222 vaccination. The chain employs TRBV19 and TRBJ1-1; D may be TRBD1 (5 bases). This sequence was found in an adult in good health. The CDR3 DNA sequence: TGTGCCAGTAGTATGGGGCGGACCACTGAAGCTTTCTTT. This translates into CASSMGRTTEAFF.